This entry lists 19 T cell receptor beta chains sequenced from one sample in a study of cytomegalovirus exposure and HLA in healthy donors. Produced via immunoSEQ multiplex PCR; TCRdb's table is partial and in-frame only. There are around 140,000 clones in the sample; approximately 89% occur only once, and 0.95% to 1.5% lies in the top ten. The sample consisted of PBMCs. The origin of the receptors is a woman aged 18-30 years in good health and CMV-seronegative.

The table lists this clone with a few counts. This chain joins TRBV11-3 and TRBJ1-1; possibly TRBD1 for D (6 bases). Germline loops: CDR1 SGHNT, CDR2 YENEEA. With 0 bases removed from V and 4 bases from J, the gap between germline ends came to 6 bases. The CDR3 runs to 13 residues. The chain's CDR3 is CASSLEGGTEAFF. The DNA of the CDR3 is TGTGCCAGCAGCTTAGAAGGGGGCACTGAAGCTTTCTTT.

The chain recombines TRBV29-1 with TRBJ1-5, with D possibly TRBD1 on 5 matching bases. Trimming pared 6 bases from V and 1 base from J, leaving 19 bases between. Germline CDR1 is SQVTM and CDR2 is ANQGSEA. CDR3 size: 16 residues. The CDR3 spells CSVGDRRGTSNQPQHF. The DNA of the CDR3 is TGCAGCGTGGGAGATCGGCGGGGGACGAGCAATCAGCCCCAGCATTTT.

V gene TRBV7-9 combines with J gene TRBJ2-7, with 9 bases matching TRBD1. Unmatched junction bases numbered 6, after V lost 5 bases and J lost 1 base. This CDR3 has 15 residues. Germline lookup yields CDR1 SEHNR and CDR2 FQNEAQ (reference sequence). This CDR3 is CASSPTGGASYEQYF. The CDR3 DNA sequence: TGTGCCAGCAGCCCTACAGGGGGCGCATCCTACGAGCAGTACTTC.

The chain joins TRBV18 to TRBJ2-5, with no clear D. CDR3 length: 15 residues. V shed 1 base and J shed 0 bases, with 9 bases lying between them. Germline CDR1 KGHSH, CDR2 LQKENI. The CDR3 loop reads CASSPRKQYQETQYF. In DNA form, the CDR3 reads TGTGCCAGCTCACCACGGAAACAGTACCAAGAGACCCAGTACTTC.

In nucleotides, the CDR3 is TGTGCCAGCAGCCCTCCAGGGGATTTCTATGGCTACACCTTC. Amino acid sequence: CASSPPGDFYGYTF. The V call is TRBV5-5, the J call TRBJ1-2; D might be TRBD1 (6 bases). The CDR3 has 14 residues. The germline V and J ends were trimmed by 4 bases and 4 bases, with 14 bases remaining between them. CDR1 SGHKS and CDR2 YYEKEE come from the germline V gene (reference sequence).

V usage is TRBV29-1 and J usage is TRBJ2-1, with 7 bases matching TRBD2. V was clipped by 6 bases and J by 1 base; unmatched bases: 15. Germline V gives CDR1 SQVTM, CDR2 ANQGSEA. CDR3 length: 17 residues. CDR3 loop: CSVRIAGLRRSYNEQFF. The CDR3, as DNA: TGCAGCGTACGTATAGCGGGCCTACGTAGATCCTACAATGAGCAGTTCTTC.

CDR3 sequence reads: CASSDYPRSGSGNTEAFF. The CDR3 nucleotides read TGTGCCAGCAGTGATTACCCACGATCAGGGTCAGGGAACACTGAAGCTTTCTTT. The chain is built from TRBV25-1 and TRBJ1-1; D is perhaps TRBD1 (5 bases). V was pared by 3 bases and J by 1 base, with 21 bases between. Germline V lookup: CDR1 MGHDK, CDR2 SYGVNS. This CDR3 has 18 residues.

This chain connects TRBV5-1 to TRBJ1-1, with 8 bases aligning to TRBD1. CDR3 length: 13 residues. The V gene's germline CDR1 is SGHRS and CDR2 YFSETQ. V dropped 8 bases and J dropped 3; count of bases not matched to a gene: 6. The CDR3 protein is CASTDRGDTEAFF. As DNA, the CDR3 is TGCGCCAGTACAGACAGGGGAGACACTGAAGCTTTCTTT.

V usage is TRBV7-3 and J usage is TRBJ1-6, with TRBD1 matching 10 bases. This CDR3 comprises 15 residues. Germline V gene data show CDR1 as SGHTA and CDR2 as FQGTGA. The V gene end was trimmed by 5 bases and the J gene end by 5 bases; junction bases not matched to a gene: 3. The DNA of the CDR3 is TGTGCCAGCAGCCAAGGGACAGGGGATAATTCACCCCTCCACTTT. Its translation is CASSQGTGDNSPLHF.

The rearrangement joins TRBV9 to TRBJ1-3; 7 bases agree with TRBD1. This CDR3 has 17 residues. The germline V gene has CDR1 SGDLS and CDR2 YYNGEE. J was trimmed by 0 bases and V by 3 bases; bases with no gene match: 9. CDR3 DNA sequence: TGTGCCAGCAGCGAACGGGACAGACCGTACTCTGGAAACACCATATATTTT. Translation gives CASSERDRPYSGNTIYF. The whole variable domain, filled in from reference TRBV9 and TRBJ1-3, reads DSGVTQTPKHLITATGQRVTLRCSPRSGDLSVYWYQQSLDQGLQFLIQYYNGEERAKGNILERFSAQQFPDLHSELNLSSLELGDSALYFCASSERDRPYSGNTIYFGEGSWLTVV.

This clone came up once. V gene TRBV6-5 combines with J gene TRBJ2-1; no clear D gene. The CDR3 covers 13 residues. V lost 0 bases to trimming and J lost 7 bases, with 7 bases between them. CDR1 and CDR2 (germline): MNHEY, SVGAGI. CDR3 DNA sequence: TGTGCCAGCAGTTACTCCTACCTAAATGAGCAGTTCTTC. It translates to CASSYSYLNEQFF.

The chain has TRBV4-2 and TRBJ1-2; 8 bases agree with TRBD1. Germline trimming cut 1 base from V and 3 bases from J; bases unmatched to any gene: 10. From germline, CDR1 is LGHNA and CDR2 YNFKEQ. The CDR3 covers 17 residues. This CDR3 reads CASSQAAGTGLDYGYTF. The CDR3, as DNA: TGTGCCAGCAGCCAAGCGGCTGGGACAGGTCTTGACTATGGCTACACCTTC.

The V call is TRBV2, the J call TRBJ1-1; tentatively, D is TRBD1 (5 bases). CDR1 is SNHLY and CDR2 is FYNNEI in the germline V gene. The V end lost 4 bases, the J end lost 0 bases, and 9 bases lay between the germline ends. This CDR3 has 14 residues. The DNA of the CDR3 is TGTGCCAGCAGTGCCAGGGATTTGAACACTGAAGCTTTCTTT. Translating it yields CASSARDLNTEAFF.

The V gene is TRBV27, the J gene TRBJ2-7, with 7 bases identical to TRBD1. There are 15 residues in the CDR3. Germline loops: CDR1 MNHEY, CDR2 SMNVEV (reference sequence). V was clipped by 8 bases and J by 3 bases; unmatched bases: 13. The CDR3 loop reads CASSGQSNRIYEQYF. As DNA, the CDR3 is TGTGCCAGCTCGGGACAGTCTAATAGGATCTACGAGCAGTACTTC.

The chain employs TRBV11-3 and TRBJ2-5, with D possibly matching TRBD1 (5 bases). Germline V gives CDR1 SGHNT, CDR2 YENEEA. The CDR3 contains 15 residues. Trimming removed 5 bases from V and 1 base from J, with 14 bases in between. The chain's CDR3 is CASSLTTGVQETQYF. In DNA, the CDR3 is TGTGCCAGCAGCCTTACTACAGGAGTCCAAGAGACCCAGTACTTC.

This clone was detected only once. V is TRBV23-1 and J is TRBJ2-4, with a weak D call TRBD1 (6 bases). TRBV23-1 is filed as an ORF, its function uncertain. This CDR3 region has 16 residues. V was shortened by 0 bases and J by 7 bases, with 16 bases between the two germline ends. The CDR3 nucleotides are TGCGCCAGCAGTCAATCAGGGGGTACAACAACCAACATTCAGTACTTC. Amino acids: CASSQSGGTTTNIQYF.

The CDR3, as DNA: TGTGCCAGCTCACTCGGACAGAACACTGAAGCTTTCTTT. Its protein product is CASSLGQNTEAFF. The chain is built from TRBV18 and TRBJ1-1; possible D gene TRBD1, 5 bases. Looked up from germline, CDR1 is KGHSH and CDR2 is LQKENI. The V and J ends lost 4 bases and 1 base respectively, with 7 bases between them. CDR3 length equals 13 residues.

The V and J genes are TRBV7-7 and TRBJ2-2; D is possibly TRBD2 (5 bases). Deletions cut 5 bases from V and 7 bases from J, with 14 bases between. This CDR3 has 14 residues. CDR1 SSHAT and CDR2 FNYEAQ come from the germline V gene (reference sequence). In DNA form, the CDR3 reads TGTGCCAGCAGCGCGGCCTCGGCGGGCGGGGAGCTGTTTTTT. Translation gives CASSAASAGGELFF.

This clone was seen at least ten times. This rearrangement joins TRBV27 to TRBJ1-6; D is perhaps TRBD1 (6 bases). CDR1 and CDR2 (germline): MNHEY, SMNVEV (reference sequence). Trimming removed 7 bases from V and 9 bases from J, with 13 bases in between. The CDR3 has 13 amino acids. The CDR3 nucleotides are TGTGCCAGCACCCTAGGGGGGGGTTCACCCCTCCACTTT. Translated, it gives CASTLGGGSPLHF.